The T cell receptor beta chain under discussion was sequenced for a study of T cells expressing NK-cell markers (dated by TCRdb to the early 2020s). General notes on the study: Three sorted T-cell subsets (CD3+CD56+NKG2C+, CD3+CD56+NKG2C- and CD3+CD56-NKG2C+) from eight donors had their TCR beta-chain repertoires profiled. Seven of the eight sequenced donors were HCMV-seropositive and one was HCMV-seronegative. Randomly selected healthy volunteers, three men and five women, were used as the eight sequenced donors. The libraries were sequenced on Illumina HiSeq 2000/2500, MiSeq or NextSeq, producing 2 x 150 bp reads.

Summary of the overall study and its limitations: Whether the expanded NKG2C-expressing T cell clones were specific for HCMV antigens remained unclear. Those dominant clonotypes were again the most abundant among CD3+CD56-NKG2C+ cells in a handful of donors, at roughly 28.3-65%. For 6 or 7 donors, the dominant CD3+CD56+NKG2C+ clonotypes were among the top 10 CD8+ clonotypes and accounted for about 1.0-7.5% of CD8+ T cells.

Taken from the germline V gene, the CDR1 and CDR2 loops are SGHTS and YDEGEE. Spanning cysteine to phenylalanine, the CDR3 consists of 14 amino acids. The DNA sequence is not available. On this clonotype: What this receptor recognizes is not known.

HCMV-specific IgG was detected in serum with a commercial ELISA kit to determine HCMV serostatus. Ficoll density gradient centrifugation was used to isolate peripheral blood mononuclear cells from blood. The reads were generated on an Illumina HiSeq 2000. The TCR beta cDNA libraries were made using 5'RACE template switching, a step that added both a universal primer site and unique molecular identifiers. Synthesis of cDNA was primed from the TCR beta constant segment and was followed by two consecutive PCR amplification steps. In the paper's pipeline: MIGEC was used to demultiplex reads and group reads by UMI, and MiTCR was used to assemble and quantify clonotypes. To remove erroneous sequences, TCR cDNA sequences were retained only when supported by two or more reads. The tcR package was used for downstream repertoire analysis, with clonotypes matched between fractions based on CDR3 nucleotide sequence plus V segment. VDJmatch was used to annotate antigen specificity against VDJdb, with one amino acid substitution allowed in CDR3. Each entry corresponds to one CDR3 protein sequence from reads that TCRdb reprocessed, and DNA is not given. The V and J calls were not made by the authors but by TCRdb's processing. The sample table holds roughly 390,000 distinct CDR3 sequences. The top ten clones comprise about 5.2% of the sample.

The chain is assembled from TRBV5-8 and TRBJ2-1; TCRdb indicates TRBD2, and absent DNA this call remains unverified. This clonotype originated in a man aged 18 to 69 in good health. Input material: blood T cells: a sorted CD56 or NKG2C T cell subset, CD4+ or CD8+ T cells, or bulk PBMC T cells (not recorded which). The CDR3 region has the sequence CASRRERTYNEQFF. Here the CDR3 is joined to the reference TRBV5-8 and TRBJ2-1 genes, and the full variable domain is: EAGVTQSPTHLIKTRGQQATLRCSPISGHTSVYWYQQALGLGLQFLLWYDEGEERNRGNFPPRFSGRQFPNYSSELNVNALELEDSALYLCASRRERTYNEQFFGPGTRLTVL.